This T cell receptor beta chain stems from a study of T cells in Graves' hyperthyroidism and ophthalmopathy. In the study overall: Once the initial diagnosis was made, peripheral blood was obtained before any treatment.

TCR beta CDR3 region amplification was performed from RNA transcripts. TCR CDR3 underwent first-round RT-PCR with the HTBI primer set. From the multiplex PCR reads, TCRdb called clonotypes with MiXCR, one entry per CDR3 protein. The sample shows under 450,000 distinct CDR3 sequences, 15% to 19% of them seen only once. This clonotype came up many times. Disease duration under 2 months; hyperthyroidism patients were aged 18 to 65. Germline CDR1 is SNHLY and CDR2 is FYNNEI. The ends lost 7 bases at V and 1 base at J; junction bases unmatched: 1. The CDR3 totals 13 residues. The specimen was blood. The genes are TRBV2 and TRBJ2-7; 10 nucleotides align to TRBD2. The source of this sequence is a woman between 18 and 30 years old with Graves' hyperthyroidism. The CDR3 sequence is CASIAGGSYEQYF. The CDR3 bases are TGTGCCAGCATAGCGGGAGGTTCCTACGAGCAGTACTTC.